These 25 T cell receptor beta chains were sequenced from one sample in a study of beta chain features in type 1 diabetes. The whole isolated RNA underwent reverse transcription, so sequencing captured expressed TCRB transcripts. The data were produced by immunoSEQ multiplex PCR, yet TCRdb's version contains in-frame clones alone and is incomplete. This sample has roughly 310,000 clones, with approximately 10% found just once. Source material: naive CD4+ T cells from blood. These TCRs come from a woman aged 30 to 39 in good health.

This clone came up a few times. This chain uses TRBV7-9 with TRBJ2-3, with 7 bases fitting TRBD1. With 5 bases clipped from V and 3 bases from J, the junction kept 8 bases outside the gene matches. The CDR3 contains 15 residues. The V gene's germline CDR1 is SEHNR and CDR2 FQNEAQ (reference sequence). The CDR3 nucleotides read TGTGCCAGCAGCCCTAGGACAGGAGAGACAGATACGCAGTATTTT. Its protein is CASSPRTGETDTQYF. Full variable domain (remainder filled in from reference TRBV7-9 and TRBJ2-3): DTGVSQNPRHKITKRGQNVTFRCDPISEHNRLYWYRQTLGQGPEFLTYFQNEAQLEKSRLLSDRFSAERPKGSFSTLEIQRTEQGDSAMYLCASSPRTGETDTQYFGPGTRLTVL.

The chain uses TRBV11-2 and TRBJ2-5, with 8 bases lining up with TRBD2. Germline lookup yields CDR1 SGHAT and CDR2 FQNNGV. V gave up 1 base and J gave up 2 bases; unmatched junction bases: 3. This CDR3 is built from 15 residues. CDR3 sequence reads: CASSLVTGGQETQYF. CDR3 nucleotides: TGTGCCAGCAGCTTAGTAACGGGAGGGCAAGAGACCCAGTACTTC. Together with reference TRBV11-2 and TRBJ2-5, the CDR3 gives the full variable domain: EAGVAQSPRYKIIEKRQSVAFWCNPISGHATLYWYQQILGQGPKLLIQFQNNGVVDDSQLPKDRFSAERLKGVDSTLKIQPAKLEDSAVYLCASSLVTGGQETQYFGPGTRLLVL.

In this sample, this clone turned up a few times. The chain recombines TRBV28 with TRBJ2-5, with D possibly TRBD2 on 5 matching bases. There are 13 residues in the CDR3. V was trimmed by 4 bases and J by 7 bases, leaving 13 bases between them. From germline, CDR1 is MDHEN and CDR2 SYDVKM. CDR3 protein: CASSSDWLGTQYF. The CDR3 bases are TGTGCCAGCAGTTCGGACTGGCTGGGGACCCAGTACTTC.

This clone appeared a few times. The chain uses TRBV7-9 and TRBJ1-1, with 8 bases fitting TRBD1. V was pared by 1 base and J by 11 bases, with 21 bases of the junction left unmatched. CDR1 and CDR2 from the germline V gene are SEHNR and FQNEAQ (reference sequence). This CDR3 has 18 residues. The CDR3 sequence is CASSLVGQKQGEGFVAFF. CDR3 nucleotides: TGTGCCAGCAGCTTAGTGGGGCAGAAACAGGGGGAAGGGTTCGTGGCTTTCTTT.

This clone was picked up a small number of times. The rearrangement uses TRBV4-3 and TRBJ2-1, with TRBD2 matching 8 bases. J gave up 1 base and V 5 bases, and 4 bases lay outside the gene matches. Per germline, CDR1 LGHNA and CDR2 YSLEER. This CDR3 has 15 amino acids. The CDR3 DNA follows: TGCGCCAGCAGCTGGACTAGCCCTTCCTACAATGAGCAGTTCTTC. This codes for CASSWTSPSYNEQFF.

The chain is built from TRBV4-2 and TRBJ2-1, with TRBD2 identical over 10 bases. CDR1 is LGHNA and CDR2 is YNFKEQ in the germline V gene. Germline trimming cut 0 bases from V and 4 bases from J; bases unmatched to any gene: 3. The CDR3 consists of 16 residues. CDR3 in amino acids: CASSQDTGLAYNEQFF. CDR3 bases: TGTGCCAGCAGCCAAGATACGGGACTAGCGTACAATGAGCAGTTCTTC.

This clone showed up just a few times. In nucleotides, the CDR3 is TGTGCCAGCAGCCTTGTGGCGGGAGGCTACGAGCAGTACTTC. This encodes CASSLVAGGYEQYF. The genes are TRBV28 and TRBJ2-7, with 8 bases aligning to TRBD2. Unmatched junction bases numbered 7, after V lost 6 bases and J lost 3 bases. CDR3 length: 14 amino acids. Germline V lookup: CDR1 MDHEN, CDR2 SYDVKM. Using reference TRBV28 and TRBJ2-7 for the parts outside the CDR3, the full variable domain is DVKVTQSSRYLVKRTGEKVFLECVQDMDHENMFWYRQDPGLGLRLIYFSYDVKMKEKGDIPEGYSVSREKKERFSLILESASTNQTSMYLCASSLVAGGYEQYFGPGTRLTVT.

The J gene is TRBJ1-5, the V gene TRBV15; TRBD1 is a possible D gene (6 bases). V was cut by 0 bases and J by 10 bases, with 16 bases left in between. The length of the CDR3 is 15 residues. CDR1 and CDR2 (germline): LNHNV, YYDKDF (reference sequence). In nucleotides, the CDR3 is TGTGCCACCAGCAGAGATTCAGGACAGCTCTTTCCCCAGCATTTT. It translates to CATSRDSGQLFPQHF.

In its sample, this clone was seen a few times. The genes are TRBV30 and TRBJ2-4, with D possibly being TRBD2 (6 bases). Germline loops: CDR1 GTSNPN, CDR2 SVGIG (reference sequence). Between the trimmed V and J ends, which lost 6 bases and 0 bases, there was a span of 24 bases. This CDR3 comprises 18 residues. As DNA, the CDR3 is TGTGCCTGCACTGCTTTAGGGAGCGGGTCTCTAGCCAAAAACATTCAGTACTTC. It yields the protein CACTALGSGSLAKNIQYF.

This chain joins TRBV29-1 and TRBJ2-7; D unresolved. This CDR3 is 12 amino acids long. Germline CDR1 is SQVTM and CDR2 is ANQGSEA. V dropped 5 bases and J dropped 2 bases, with 10 bases sitting between them. In DNA form, the CDR3 reads TGCAGCGTTTTCACAACTACCTACGAGCAGTACTTC. Protein sequence: CSVFTTTYEQYF.

The table lists this clone with a few counts. In DNA form, the CDR3 reads TGCGCCAGCAGCTTGGTCCAGGGCACCTTAACCTACGAGCAGTACTTC. Translation: CASSLVQGTLTYEQYF. The chain links TRBV5-1 to TRBJ2-7; tentative D call: TRBD1 (5 bases). The ends were cut back, 0 bases at V and 2 bases at J, with 15 bases in the middle. The CDR3 loop spans 16 amino acids. Per the germline V gene, CDR1 is SGHRS and CDR2 is YFSETQ.

V usage is TRBV19 and J usage is TRBJ2-3; 7 nucleotides agree with TRBD1. CDR1 LNHDA and CDR2 SQIVND come from the germline V gene (reference sequence). This CDR3 has 15 amino acids. V lost 7 bases and J lost 4; bases outside the gene matches: 11. This chain's CDR3 is CASTALDRAADTQYF. CDR3 bases: TGTGCCAGTACCGCTCTAGACAGGGCGGCAGATACGCAGTATTTT.

This chain uses TRBV9 with TRBJ2-1, with 8 bases matching TRBD2. V lost 5 bases to trimming and J lost 4 bases; unmatched junction nucleotides: 14. The germline V gene has CDR1 SGDLS and CDR2 YYNGEE. The CDR3 consists of 17 residues. CDR3 sequence (DNA): TGTGCCAGCAGTTACAATCAGCGGGAGAGCAAGTACAATGAGCAGTTCTTC. Amino acid sequence: CASSYNQRESKYNEQFF.

This clone was picked up a small number of times. The chain has TRBV25-1 and TRBJ2-3; D unclear. The CDR3 loop spans 13 amino acids. CDR1 and CDR2 (germline): MGHDK, SYGVNS. V was shortened by 5 bases and J by 5 bases, with 11 bases between the two germline ends. The CDR3 here is CASSRLVGDTQYF. The CDR3 coding sequence is TGTGCCAGCAGTCGCCTAGTTGGAGATACGCAGTATTTT.

In this sample, this clone turned up a few times. The genes are TRBV30 and TRBJ2-1; 7 bases fit TRBD2. CDR3 length: 15 residues. Germline V CDR1 and CDR2: GTSNPN, SVGIG (reference sequence). V shed 0 bases, J shed 8 bases, and the junction held 10 bases outside the gene matches. The CDR3 is CAWSVLAGLGYEQFF. CDR3 sequence (DNA): TGTGCCTGGAGTGTGTTAGCGGGTCTTGGCTATGAGCAGTTCTTC.

This clone came up a few times. In DNA form, the CDR3 reads TGTGCCAGCAGCACGGACACGAGCTCCTACAATGAGCAGTTCTTC. This encodes CASSTDTSSYNEQFF. V and J are TRBV4-2 and TRBJ2-1; TRBD1 might be the D (5 bases). V gave up 5 bases and J gave up 0 bases, with 11 bases separating them. This CDR3 has 15 residues. Germline assignment: CDR1 LGHNA and CDR2 YNFKEQ.

The rearrangement uses TRBV5-1 and TRBJ2-7, with a possible D match to TRBD2 (6 bases). Germline V gives CDR1 SGHRS, CDR2 YFSETQ. Trimming took 4 bases from V and 2 from J, leaving 13 bases between them. The length of the CDR3 is 14 residues. The CDR3 reads CASSPREDPYEQYF. The CDR3 region has the DNA TGCGCCAGCAGCCCCAGGGAGGATCCCTACGAGCAGTACTTC.

The chain employs TRBV25-1 and TRBJ2-1; 14 nucleotides match TRBD2. After removal of 5 bases from V and 6 bases from J, the junction contained 6 bases not matched to a gene. The CDR3 length is 16 residues. Germline lookup yields CDR1 MGHDK and CDR2 SYGVNS. The CDR3 here is CASSQGTSGSFNEQFF. CDR3 sequence (DNA): TGTGCCAGCAGTCAGGGGACTAGCGGGAGTTTCAATGAGCAGTTCTTC.

This clone occurred a few times. This sequence joins TRBV30 and TRBJ1-5; TRBD1 matches at 7 bases. Trimming removed 3 bases from V and 5 bases from J; junction bases left unmatched: 4. The CDR3 extends over 13 amino acids. Germline loops: CDR1 GTSNPN, CDR2 SVGIG (reference sequence). The CDR3, as DNA: TGTGCCTGGAGCCGGGACAGCGATCAGCCCCAGCATTTT. Amino acids: CAWSRDSDQPQHF. The full variable domain, with the rest looked up from reference TRBV30 and TRBJ1-5, is SQTIHQWPATLVQPVGSPLSLECTVEGTSNPNLYWYRQAAGRGLQLLFYSVGIGQISSEVPQNLSASRPQDRQFILSSKKLLLSDSGFYLCAWSRDSDQPQHFGDGTRLSIL.

The V gene is TRBV5-1, the J gene TRBJ2-1, with TRBD2 matching over 8 bases. The length of the CDR3 is 16 residues. Germline V gives CDR1 SGHRS, CDR2 YFSETQ. The V and J ends lost 0 bases and 3 bases, in that order; junction bases with no gene match: 5. The CDR3 reads CASSLAGSGGYNEQFF. The CDR3 bases are TGCGCCAGCAGCTTGGCCGGAAGCGGGGGCTACAATGAGCAGTTCTTC.

The gene calls are TRBV15 and TRBJ2-7; D is uncertain. Trimming shortened V by 3 bases and J by 3 bases, and 9 bases separated the two germline ends. The CDR3 is 13 residues long. Germline lookup yields CDR1 LNHNV and CDR2 YYDKDF (reference sequence). In DNA, the CDR3 is TGTGCCACCAGCAGGGCGGTAGGCTACGAGCAGTACTTC. This codes for CATSRAVGYEQYF.

This clone has just a few counts. The chain employs TRBV4-3 and TRBJ2-3, with 12 bases matching TRBD2. CDR1 is LGHNA, CDR2 YSLEER, per germline. The ends lost 1 base at V and 3 bases at J; junction bases unmatched: 11. There are 19 residues in the CDR3. The CDR3: CASSQGARTSGIGTDTQYF. The DNA for the CDR3 is TGCGCCAGCAGCCAAGGAGCCCGGACTAGCGGGATAGGTACAGATACGCAGTATTTT.

This clone was counted between two and nine times. The chain joins TRBV4-3 to TRBJ1-2; 8 nucleotides match TRBD1. Germline CDR1 reads LGHNA; CDR2 reads YSLEER. The CDR3 length is 15 residues. V was clipped by 4 bases and J by 7 bases; unmatched bases: 11. CDR3: CASSPPTGAFRGYTF. The CDR3 DNA reads TGCGCCAGCAGCCCTCCGACAGGGGCGTTTCGTGGCTACACCTTC.

J is TRBJ2-5 and V is TRBV11-2; TRBD2 agrees at 7 bases. Germline CDR1 and CDR2: SGHAT and FQNNGV. The CDR3 spans 17 residues. With V trimmed by 1 base and J by 5 bases, 13 bases remained unmatched. For the CDR3, the DNA is TGTGCCAGCAGCTTAGGAGCAGCGGGATCGGGTGGGGAGACCCAGTACTTC. This sequence encodes CASSLGAAGSGGETQYF.

The rearrangement uses TRBV30 and TRBJ1-1; TRBD1 might be the D (5 bases). V was trimmed by 5 bases and J by 4 bases, leaving 20 bases between them. The CDR3 has 15 residues. Germline V gene data show CDR1 as GTSNPN and CDR2 as SVGIG (reference sequence). CDR3 amino acids: CAWGKYTGWGTEAFF. The CDR3 nucleotides are TGTGCCTGGGGCAAATATACAGGATGGGGCACTGAAGCTTTCTTT. Full variable domain (outside the CDR3, taken from reference TRBV30 and TRBJ1-1): SQTIHQWPATLVQPVGSPLSLECTVEGTSNPNLYWYRQAAGRGLQLLFYSVGIGQISSEVPQNLSASRPQDRQFILSSKKLLLSDSGFYLCAWGKYTGWGTEAFFGQGTRLTVV.